The T cell receptor (beta chain) under discussion was sequenced for a study of post-analysis software for immune sequencing data. Study background: As for disease course, relapsing-remitting, secondary progressive and progressive-relapsing multiple sclerosis were all included. Whole-study results and caveats: Analysis by F measure revealed that same-batch samples clustered strongly together. Elevated frequency relative to controls characterized four or five TRBV segments in patients, TRBV5-6, TRBV5-1 and TRBV20-1 among them.

The ends lost 2 bases at V and 7 bases at J; junction bases unmatched: 4. The CDR3 is made up of 14 amino acids. Germline values: CDR1 SEHNR, CDR2 FQNEAQ (reference sequence). Worth noting for this clonotype: Antigen: not known.

Unique-molecular-identifier-tagged TCR beta cDNA libraries were used. The yield from about 1 to 10 million T cells was around 500,000 cDNA molecules in total. TCRdb redid the calling of the PCR reads with MiXCR, one entry per CDR3 protein. Altogether 450,000 to 650,000 distinct CDR3 sequences are present, roughly 40% being singletons, with the ten largest covering about 1.8%. The sequence came from a girl aged 5 to 17 with multiple sclerosis. This rearrangement joins TRBV7-9 to TRBJ2-1; 8 bases agree with TRBD2. Sequenced input: blood. The CDR3 coding sequence is TGTGCCAGCAGCTTAAGCGGGGGCTCAAATGAGCAGTTCTTC. As protein: CASSLSGGSNEQFF.